Only a few counts were recorded for the clone carrying this TCR beta chain. Its antigen is undetermined. TCRdb used MiXCR to reprocess the 5' RACE reads, holding one entry per CDR3 protein. Of about 900,000 distinct CDR3 sequences listed, about 12% are singletons. V was trimmed by 0 bases and J by 5 bases, leaving 9 bases between them. Germline values: CDR1 SGHRS, CDR2 YFSETQ. This CDR3 spans 14 amino acids. The entry originates in a study of identical twins. Study-wide findings and caveats: Insertions ran lower in abundant cord blood beta clonotypes, though not in memory repertoires. Zero-insertion analyses could be partly confounded by invariant MAIT and iNKT cells. Conclusions were drawn cross-sectionally by statistical analysis, without following the same donors.

The same data also went into a second study, on yellow fever vaccine responses in identical twins.

This chain joins TRBV5-1 and TRBJ2-1, with no clear D. This sequence originates from a woman aged 18-35 years in good health. Sample: PBMCs. DNA of the CDR3: TGCGCCAGCAGCTTGGCAATGCCAAACAATGAGCAGTTCTTC. This codes for CASSLAMPNNEQFF. Full variable domain (remainder filled in from reference TRBV5-1 and TRBJ2-1): KAGVTQTPRYLIKTRGQQVTLSCSPISGHRSVSWYQQTPGQGLQFLFEYFSETQRNKGNFPGRFSGRQFSNSRSEMNVSTLELGDSALYLCASSLAMPNNEQFFGPGTRLTVL.